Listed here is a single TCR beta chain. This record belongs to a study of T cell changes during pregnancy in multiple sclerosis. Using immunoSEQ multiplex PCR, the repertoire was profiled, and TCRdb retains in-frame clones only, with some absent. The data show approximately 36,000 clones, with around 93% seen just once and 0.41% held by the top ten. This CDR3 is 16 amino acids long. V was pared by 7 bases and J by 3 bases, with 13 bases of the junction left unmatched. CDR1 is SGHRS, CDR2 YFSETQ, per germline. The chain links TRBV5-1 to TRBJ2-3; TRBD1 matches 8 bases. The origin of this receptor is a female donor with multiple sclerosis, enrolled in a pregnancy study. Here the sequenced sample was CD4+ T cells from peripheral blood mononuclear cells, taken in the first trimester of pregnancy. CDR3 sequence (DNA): TGCGCCAGCGGATTAACAGGGGGTTTGGGAACAGATACGCAGTATTTT. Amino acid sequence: CASGLTGGLGTDTQYF.